The TCR beta chain under discussion was sequenced for a study of blood T cell repertoires in COVID-19. Original methodology: Reference gene primer amplification yielded estimated nucleated cell counts. The data were produced by immunoSEQ multiplex PCR, yet TCRdb's version contains in-frame clones alone and is incomplete. V, J and clone size are those of that table, while D and trimming were read from the DNA. The data hold 260,000 or so clones, with over 80% observed a single time. Per the germline V gene, CDR1 is SNHLY and CDR2 is FYNNEI. Trimming removed 2 bases at V and 7 bases at J, with 6 bases between. The CDR3 runs 12 residues.

The chain joins TRBV2 to TRBJ1-5, with a possible D match to TRBD1 (5 bases). The TCR sequence derives from a woman younger than 45 with acute COVID-19. Sample: PBMCs or T cells enriched from blood (not recorded which). DNA for the CDR3: TGTGCCAGCAGTGAAAGGGGCCAGCCCCAGCATTTT. As protein: CASSERGQPQHF.